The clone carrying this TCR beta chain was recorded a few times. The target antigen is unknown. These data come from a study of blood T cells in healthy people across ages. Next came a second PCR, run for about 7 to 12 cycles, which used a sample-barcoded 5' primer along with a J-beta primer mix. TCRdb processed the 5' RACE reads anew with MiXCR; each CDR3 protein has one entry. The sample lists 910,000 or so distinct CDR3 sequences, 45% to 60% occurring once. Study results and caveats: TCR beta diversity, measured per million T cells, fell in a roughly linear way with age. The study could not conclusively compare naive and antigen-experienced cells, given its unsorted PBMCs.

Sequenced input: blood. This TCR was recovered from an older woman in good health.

DNA of the CDR3: TGTGCCAGCAAAGGCTATCCAAGCGAGCAGTACTTC. Residues: CASKGYPSEQYF. The chain carries TRBV2 and TRBJ2-7; D remains ambiguous. Trimming pared 7 bases from V and 6 bases from J, leaving 13 bases between. CDR3 size: 12 residues. CDR1 and CDR2 (germline): SNHLY, FYNNEI.